This TCR beta chain originates from a study of T cell responses to AZD1222 COVID-19 vaccine. Study-level findings and limits: Only a handful of AZD1222 recipients were seropositive at baseline.

On this clone itself: Its antigen is unidentified.

CDR1 and CDR2 from the germline V gene are SGDLS and YYNGEE. The CDR3 totals 16 residues. V lost 3 bases to trimming and J lost 0 bases, with 14 bases between them. Clones were read by immunoSEQ multiplex PCR, and TCRdb kept only the in-frame ones, dropping some. This table has about 150,000 clones, around 93% appearing once. The TCR was taken from an adult who received the AZD1222 COVID-19 vaccine. The source material was peripheral blood, sampled 28 days after the second AZD1222 dose. The chain links TRBV9 to TRBJ2-3, with D tentatively TRBD2 (5 bases). The CDR3 sequence: CASSATFRTSTDTQYF. The CDR3, as DNA: TGTGCCAGCAGCGCCACGTTTAGGACTAGCACAGATACGCAGTATTTT.